These 11 T cell receptor beta chains came from one sample sequenced in a study of identical twins. TCRdb re-derived calls from the 5' RACE reads in MiXCR, one entry per CDR3 protein. The sample shows some 440,000 distinct CDR3 sequences, 20% to 25% of them seen only once. Another study also made use of these data, one on T cells expressing NK-cell markers.

The sample taken for sequencing was CD4+ T cells sorted from blood. These receptors all come from a woman between 18 and 29 years old in good health.

The chain employs TRBV12-3 or TRBV12-4 and TRBJ2-1; TRBD2 agrees at 11 bases. J lost 0 bases, V lost 8 bases, and 18 bases had no gene match. The CDR3 sequence is 20 residues long. CDR3 region: CASPPLVTSGGLSSYNEQFF. The CDR3 DNA reads TGTGCCAGCCCCCCCCTAGTCACTAGCGGGGGCCTAAGCTCCTACAATGAGCAGTTCTTC.

The chain carries TRBV20-1 and TRBJ2-3; D gene unclear. This CDR3 is 14 amino acids long. Germline CDR1 DFQATT, CDR2 SNEGSKA (reference sequence). Trimming removed 3 bases at V and 2 bases at J, with 12 bases between. The CDR3: CSASPGMVTDTQYF. As DNA, the CDR3 is TGCAGTGCTAGCCCTGGGATGGTCACAGATACGCAGTATTTT.

This clonotype has just a few counts. V is TRBV5-1 and J is TRBJ2-5; 11 bases line up with TRBD2. Per germline, CDR1 SGHRS and CDR2 YFSETQ. CDR3 length: 17 amino acids. Trimming at V came to 5 bases and at J to 4 bases, leaving 13 bases not matched to a gene. For the CDR3, the DNA is TGCGCCAGCAGGGAAACTAGCGGGGGCCACGCGGGAGAGACCCAGTACTTC. Translated: CASRETSGGHAGETQYF.

The chain couples TRBV5-1 to TRBJ1-2; TRBD1 matches at 9 bases. The CDR3 contains 15 residues. Trimming cost V 4 bases and J 4 bases; bases outside gene matches: 8. CDR1 is SGHRS, CDR2 YFSETQ, per germline. The CDR3 region is CASSTGLTGGYGYTF. CDR3 nucleotides: TGCGCCAGCAGCACGGGATTGACAGGGGGCTATGGCTACACCTTC.

The chain recombines TRBV10-3 with TRBJ1-2; 7 bases are a match to TRBD1. Germline assignment: CDR1 ENHRY and CDR2 SYGVKD. Trimming took 10 bases from V and 2 from J; bases not matched to a gene: 7. This CDR3 is 13 amino acids long. The DNA of the CDR3 is TGTGCCACGACGGACAGGACCAACTATGGCTACACCTTC. Translated, it gives CATTDRTNYGYTF.

This chain links TRBV20-1 with TRBJ2-7; weak D call: TRBD2 (6 bases). Trimming left V 3 bases short and J 6 bases short, with 12 bases between. CDR3 size: 12 residues. Germline lookup yields CDR1 DFQATT and CDR2 SNEGSKA (reference sequence). Here the CDR3 reads CSARGHGSEQYF. Here the CDR3 DNA reads TGCAGTGCTAGGGGCCACGGGAGCGAGCAGTACTTC.

This CDR3 is CASSPRIITDTQYF. DNA for the CDR3: TGTGCCAGCAGCCCCCGGATTATCACAGATACGCAGTATTTT. The chain combines TRBV7-8 with TRBJ2-3, with D uncertain. CDR3 length equals 14 residues. The V end was cut by 5 bases, the J end by 2 bases, with 11 bases between. Germline CDR1 and CDR2: SGHVS and FQNEAQ. The entire variable domain, with the rest obtained from reference TRBV7-8 and TRBJ2-3, is as follows: GAGVSQSPRYKVAKRGQDVALRCDPISGHVSLFWYQQALGQGPEFLTYFQNEAQLDKSGLPSDRFFAERPEGSVSTLKIQRTQQEDSAVYLCASSPRIITDTQYFGPGTRLTVL.

The chain recombines TRBV2 with TRBJ2-2, with D unclear. CDR3 length equals 15 residues. Trimming removed 7 bases from V and 5 bases from J, with 17 bases in between. CDR1 and CDR2 from the germline V gene are SNHLY and FYNNEI. CDR3 amino acids: CASTPSRLPTGELFF. The CDR3 coding sequence is TGTGCCAGCACCCCGAGTCGGCTTCCAACCGGGGAGCTGTTTTTT.

About this clonotype itself: At one end the junction does not follow the germline gene, possibly because of a read error. The rearrangement joins TRBV29-1 to TRBJ2-7; D may match TRBD1 or TRBD2 (6 bases each). Germline CDR1 is SQVTM and CDR2 is ANQGSEA. CDR3 length: 15 residues. CDR3 loop: CSAETEGRGSYEQYF. CDR3 coding DNA: TGCAGCGCTGAAACGGAGGGCAGGGGTTCCTACGAGCAGTACTTC.

The rearrangement links TRBV12-3 or TRBV12-4 to TRBJ2-6; no firm D call. The V gene lost 4 bases and the J gene lost 1 base, with 11 bases spanning the gap. The CDR3 covers 16 residues. CDR3 bases: TGTGCCAGCAGTTACTGGCTGGGGTCTGGGGCCAACGTCCTGACTTTC. Protein: CASSYWLGSGANVLTF.

This clonotype was counted only a few times. J is TRBJ2-1 and V is TRBV20-1; D not resolved. The germline V gene has CDR1 DFQATT and CDR2 SNEGSKA (reference sequence). V was trimmed by 5 bases and J by 15 bases, leaving 8 bases between them. The CDR3 covers 8 residues. This CDR3 reads CSAPRLFF. In nucleotides, the CDR3 is TGCAGTGCTCCGCGGCTGTTCTTC.